This section outlines one T cell receptor beta chain sequence together with its context. Among the unsorted PBMC samples, replicate PCRs used around 280 ng DNA, 25,000 to 30,000 T cell genomes. What was sequenced on ten immunoSEQ deep assay plates was unsorted PBMC DNA. Original processing notes: ImmunoSEQ yielded junction-only sequences lacking quality scores, so filtering differed. Generated by immunoSEQ multiplex PCR, the TCRdb table keeps only in-frame clones and is missing some. The DNA gave D and trimming, while V, J and clone size come from that table. Altogether about half a million clones are present, about four fifths being singletons, with the ten largest covering under 15%. The record originates from a study of shared clonotypes between healthy human individuals. Unsorted material relied on tens of millions of PBMCs as the source of genomic DNA. The CDR3 sequence is 15 residues long. V lost 1 base to trimming and J lost 0 bases, with 7 bases between them. Germline V gene sequence: CDR1 SGHVS, CDR2 FNYEAQ.

The clonotype comes from a woman between 35 and 50 years old in good health. Some clones in this sample may be carry-over from other donors' samples. Sequenced sample: PBMCs. The rearrangement links TRBV7-6 to TRBJ1-3; D not certain. The CDR3: CASSLGRSSGNTIYF. The CDR3 nucleotides are TGTGCCAGCAGCTTAGGTAGATCCTCTGGAAACACCATATATTTT. The whole variable domain, remainder taken from reference TRBV7-6 and TRBJ1-3, is GAGVSQSPRYKVTKRGQDVALRCDPISGHVSLYWYRQALGQGPEFLTYFNYEAQQDKSGLPNDRFSAERPEGSISTLTIQRTEQRDSAMYRCASSLGRSSGNTIYFGEGSWLTVV.